These 23 T cell receptor beta chains share one sample of origin, sequenced in a study of blood T cell repertoires in COVID-19. Measured with immunoSEQ multiplex PCR; TCRdb has only the in-frame clones, and not every one. The table lists 55,000 to 60,000 clones, 65% to 85% of them singletons. The sequenced material came from peripheral blood. These receptors all come from a man in his 70s with active COVID-19.

This clone was observed a few times. The gene calls are TRBV6-2 or TRBV6-3 and TRBJ2-7; TRBD2 matches 10 bases. Germline V gene lookup returns CDR1 MNHEY and CDR2 SVGEGT. CDR3 size: 17 residues. The V segment lost 2 bases and the J segment 5 bases; nucleotides outside the gene matches: 12. CDR3 region: CASSYNRASGSGHEQYF. In DNA, the CDR3 is TGTGCCAGCAGTTACAATAGAGCTAGCGGGAGTGGCCACGAGCAGTACTTC.

The chain recombines TRBV15 with TRBJ2-1; no clear D gene. This CDR3 contains 15 residues. Deletions cut 4 bases from V and 1 base from J, with 11 bases between. The germline gives CDR1 LNHNV, CDR2 YYDKDF (reference sequence). The CDR3, as DNA: TGTGCCACCAGCACTAGTCGTGGTTCCTACAATGAGCAGTTCTTC. Translating it yields CATSTSRGSYNEQFF.

The genes are TRBV9 and TRBJ2-3; TRBD2 matches 16 bases. The V segment lost 4 bases and the J segment 4 bases; nucleotides outside the gene matches: 15. The CDR3 contains 20 residues. The germline CDR1 and CDR2 sequences are SGDLS and YYNGEE. CDR3 sequence reads: CASSSLLGTSGRVGPDTQYF. The CDR3 DNA follows: TGTGCCAGCAGCTCCCTCCTAGGGACTAGCGGGAGGGTTGGGCCAGATACGCAGTATTTT.

The V and J genes are TRBV6-1 and TRBJ2-3; 12 bases are a match to TRBD2. V was clipped by 2 bases and J by 8 bases; unmatched bases: 8. Germline CDR1 MNHNS, CDR2 SASEGT. The CDR3 totals 16 residues. CDR3 sequence reads: CASSETLAGGEGTQYF. Written as DNA, the CDR3 is TGTGCCAGCAGTGAAACCCTAGCGGGAGGGGAAGGTACGCAGTATTTT.

The V and J genes are TRBV2 and TRBJ1-6, with 7 positions matching TRBD1. CDR3 length: 15 residues. Germline V gene sequence: CDR1 SNHLY, CDR2 FYNNEI. Trimming took 6 bases from V and 0 from J; bases not matched to a gene: 2. In DNA, the CDR3 is TGTGCCAGCAGGACAGGGAGCTCCTATAATTCACCCCTCCACTTT. Protein sequence: CASRTGSSYNSPLHF.

The chain couples TRBV5-4 to TRBJ1-1; D possibly corresponds to TRBD1 (6 bases). V lost 9 bases to trimming and J lost 3 bases, with 18 bases between them. Germline-derived CDR1 and CDR2 are SGHNT and YYREEE (reference sequence). The length of the CDR3 is 14 residues. In nucleotides, the CDR3 is TGTGCCACAGCGGAACGAGGGGGTGACACTGAAGCTTTCTTT. Translation gives CATAERGGDTEAFF. Using reference TRBV5-4 and TRBJ1-1 for the parts outside the CDR3, the full variable domain is ETGVTQSPTHLIKTRGQQVTLRCSSQSGHNTVSWYQQALGQGPQFIFQYYREEENGRGNFPPRFSGLQFPNYSSELNVNALELDDSALYLCATAERGGDTEAFFGQGTRLTVV.

The CDR3 here is CASSLTSGSRNIQYF. The CDR3 bases are TGCGCCAGCAGCCTGACTAGCGGGAGTAGGAACATTCAGTACTTC. The chain uses TRBV5-1 and TRBJ2-4, with TRBD2 identical over 12 bases. The CDR3 extends over 15 amino acids. Per germline, CDR1 SGHRS and CDR2 YFSETQ. Losses at the gene ends were 4 bases for V and 7 bases for J; bases not matched to a gene: 6.

This clone was seen just once. The rearrangement links TRBV7-3 to TRBJ2-2, with 10 bases fitting TRBD2. CDR3 length: 16 residues. Germline assignment: CDR1 SGHTA and CDR2 FQGTGA. The junction had 6 bases not matched to a gene; V was cut back by 3 bases and J by 5 bases. The CDR3 is CASSFTSGKGTGELFF. The CDR3, as DNA: TGTGCCAGCAGCTTCACTAGCGGGAAGGGTACCGGGGAGCTGTTTTTT.

This chain uses TRBV6-2 or TRBV6-3 with TRBJ2-2; D call uncertain. V gave up 6 bases and J gave up 1 base, with 18 bases separating them. The CDR3 is 17 residues long. From germline, CDR1 is MNHEY and CDR2 SVGEGT. CDR3 bases: TGTGCCAGCAGCCCTGCGGTCGGAAACCGGAACACCGGGGAGCTGTTTTTT. Amino acids: CASSPAVGNRNTGELFF.

The V gene is TRBV6-5, the J gene TRBJ2-7, with a tentative D call TRBD1 (5 bases). The V gene's germline CDR1 is MNHEY and CDR2 SVGAGI. The CDR3 loop spans 15 amino acids. V was shortened by 0 bases and J by 4 bases, with 13 bases between the two germline ends. CDR3 in amino acids: CASSYSPQGGYEQYF. The CDR3 DNA sequence: TGTGCCAGCAGTTACTCTCCGCAGGGTGGGTACGAGCAGTACTTC.

V usage is TRBV11-3 and J usage is TRBJ2-1, with TRBD1 identical over 12 bases. Trimming took 4 bases from V and 7 from J; bases not matched to a gene: 5. The V gene's germline CDR1 is SGHNT and CDR2 YENEEA. This CDR3 spans 15 amino acids. CDR3 protein: CASSSGQGARNEQFF. The CDR3 DNA reads TGTGCCAGCAGCTCGGGACAGGGGGCGCGGAATGAGCAGTTCTTC.

The CDR3 DNA follows: TGCAGCGTTGGATCTAGCGGTCACAATGAGCAGTTCTTC. As protein: CSVGSSGHNEQFF. This sequence joins TRBV29-1 and TRBJ2-1; TRBD2 aligns across 7 bases. V lost 4 bases to trimming and J lost 5 bases; unmatched junction nucleotides: 5. Germline-derived CDR1 and CDR2 are SQVTM and ANQGSEA. The CDR3 consists of 13 residues.

CDR3 in amino acids: CASSQDVRQLYMNTEAFF. DNA of the CDR3: TGTGCCAGCAGCCAAGACGTCCGACAGCTTTATATGAACACTGAAGCTTTCTTT. The chain joins TRBV3-1 (or the pseudogene TRBV3-2) to TRBJ1-1; a possible D gene is TRBD1 (5 bases). V was cut by 0 bases and J by 0 bases, with 17 bases left in between. The CDR3 has 18 amino acids. Germline CDR1 and CDR2: LGHDT and YNNKEL (reference sequence).

The gene calls are TRBV9 and TRBJ2-3; 8 nucleotides line up with TRBD1. The length of the CDR3 is 14 residues. Germline-derived CDR1 and CDR2 are SGDLS and YYNGEE. The V gene end was trimmed by 4 bases and the J gene end by 6 bases; junction bases not matched to a gene: 7. The CDR3 bases are TGTGCCAGCAGCCGGACAGGGCAGTCTGATACGCAGTATTTT. Its protein is CASSRTGQSDTQYF.

The V gene is TRBV2, the J gene TRBJ1-2; D perhaps matches TRBD1 (5 bases). The V gene's germline CDR1 is SNHLY and CDR2 FYNNEI. V was trimmed by 11 bases and J by 0 bases, leaving 10 bases between them. The CDR3 is 12 residues long. The CDR3 here is CASTDSNYGYTF. As DNA, the CDR3 is TGTGCCTCGACAGATTCTAACTATGGCTACACCTTC.

The rearrangement links TRBV29-1 to TRBJ2-5; the D gene is possibly TRBD2 (6 bases). Germline loops: CDR1 SQVTM, CDR2 ANQGSEA. Trimming took 3 bases from V and 2 from J, leaving 10 bases between them. This CDR3 is built from 13 residues. The CDR3 region has the DNA TGCAGCGTTGAGGGAGGACGGCAAGAGACCCAGTACTTC. It translates to CSVEGGRQETQYF.

The chain has TRBV7-9 and TRBJ2-1; D possibly corresponds to TRBD1 (5 bases). The CDR3 has 17 residues. Germline V gene lookup returns CDR1 SEHNR and CDR2 FQNEAQ (reference sequence). V was cut by 4 bases and J by 1 base, with 17 bases left in between. CDR3 in DNA: TGTGCCAGCAGCTCCCAAGGGGCGCAACAATCCTACAATGAGCAGTTCTTC. Translation: CASSSQGAQQSYNEQFF.

The sample holds one count of this clone. The chain links TRBV6-5 to TRBJ1-5; TRBD1 aligns across 8 bases. Germline values: CDR1 MNHEY, CDR2 SVGAGI. V lost 6 bases, J lost 7 bases, and 5 bases stayed unmatched. The CDR3 extends over 13 amino acids. CDR3 DNA: TGTGCCAGCAGGCTGACAGGGGTCCAGCCCCAGCATTTT. Its translation: CASRLTGVQPQHF.

This chain links TRBV7-3 with TRBJ2-7; the match to TRBD1 covers 8 bases. Trimming removed 5 bases from V and 3 bases from J; junction bases left unmatched: 12. The CDR3 length is 16 residues. The germline V gene encodes CDR1 SGHTA and CDR2 FQGTGA. In nucleotides, the CDR3 is TGTGCCAGCAGCCCCCAGGGACAGGTTGAGGTCTACGAGCAGTACTTC. It translates to CASSPQGQVEVYEQYF.

This clone was observed a handful of times. The junction departs from the called germline gene at one end, perhaps through a read error. This chain uses TRBV10-3 with TRBJ1-5; the D is unclear. Germline CDR1 reads ENHRY; CDR2 reads SYGVKD. The CDR3 spans 13 residues. CDR3 sequence: CAISESSDQPQHF. In DNA, the CDR3 is TGTGCCATCAGTGAGTCTAGCGATCAGCCCCAGCATTTT.

The chain employs TRBV28 and TRBJ2-3; 11 bases fit TRBD1. Germline CDR1 MDHEN, CDR2 SYDVKM. The ends lost 5 bases at V and 5 bases at J; junction bases unmatched: 6. The CDR3 is 15 residues long. The CDR3 sequence: CASSLAGQGEDTQYF. DNA of the CDR3: TGTGCCAGCAGTCTAGCGGGACAGGGGGAAGATACGCAGTATTTT.

The genes are TRBV28 and TRBJ1-5; D is perhaps TRBD1 (5 bases). Germline CDR1 reads MDHEN; CDR2 reads SYDVKM. The CDR3 runs 18 residues. V was clipped by 3 bases and J by 2 bases, with 20 bases between them. The CDR3 loop is CASSFAGAEGSGNQPQHF. The CDR3 region has the DNA TGTGCCAGCAGTTTTGCCGGGGCGGAGGGTTCAGGCAATCAGCCCCAGCATTTT.

J is TRBJ2-7 and V is TRBV7-3; 9 positions match TRBD2. Germline values: CDR1 SGHTA, CDR2 FQGTGA. This CDR3 spans 15 amino acids. V shed 5 bases and J 2 bases; nucleotides not matched to a gene: 7. The CDR3, as DNA: TGTGCCAGCAGCCAAGGGGCGGGGGGGCCCTACGAGCAGTACTTC. It encodes CASSQGAGGPYEQYF.